The rows below give T cell receptor beta chains drawn from one sample of a study of identical twins. Each CDR3 protein is one row after TCRdb ran MiXCR on the 5' RACE reads. The sample includes over 200,000 distinct CDR3 sequences, roughly 10% seen only once; the top ten take more than 8%. The sample was memory T cells sorted from blood. All receptors derive from a man aged 45 to 65 in good health. Both conserved end residues are part of each CDR3. The D gene is left open where the match is weak. Size tells how often a clone was seen (once, few, many) or the class of an expanded clone, and some rows leave it out.

>many|TRBD1|TRBV20-1|TRBJ1-1
TGCAGTGCTAGAGAACGGGGACAGGTGAGGACTGAAGCTTTCTTT
CSARERGQVRTEAFF
>many|.|TRBV2|TRBJ1-5
TGTGCCAGCAGTGAATCGGTTAGCAATCAGCCCCAGCATTTT
CASSESVSNQPQHF
>.|.|TRBV7-2|TRBJ2-7
TGTGCCAGCAGCGCCCGGGCCAACTACGAGCAGTACTTC
CASSARANYEQYF
>.|TRBD1|TRBV6-1|TRBJ2-2
TGTGCCAGCAGACCCGGGACAGGGGGCGCGGGGAACACCGGGGACCTGTTTTTT
CASRPGTGGAGNTGDLFF
>many|TRBD2|TRBV24-1|TRBJ2-3
TGTGCCACCGGACACCGGCGGGAGGGCCTCAATACGCAGTATTTT
CATGHRREGLNTQYF
>many|.|TRBV5-1|TRBJ2-2
TGCGCCAGCACCCCCTTTTCGACGAACACCGGGGAGCTGTTTTTT
CASTPFSTNTGELFF
>many|.|TRBV5-1|TRBJ2-7
TGCGCCAGCAGCCTAATTCCTAACGGCGAGCAGTACTTC
CASSLIPNGEQYF
>few|.|TRBV15|TRBJ2-7
TGTGCCACCAGCAGAGATAGGGGGAGGGAGCAGTACTTC
CATSRDRGREQYF
>.|.|TRBV5-1|TRBJ2-2
TGCGCCAGCAGCTTGGATGAGGGATGGGCCGGGGAGCTGTTTTTT
CASSLDEGWAGELFF
>.|.|TRBV7-9|TRBJ1-5
TGTGCCAGCAGCCGGGAACAGGGATGGCCCCAGCATTTT
CASSREQGWPQHF
>.|.|TRBV4-2|TRBJ1-6
TGTGCCAGCAGCCAGGAGGGCATGGGGGGTTATAATTCACCCCTCCACTTT
CASSQEGMGGYNSPLHF
>few|.|TRBV20-1|TRBJ1-4
TGCAGTGCTAGGAACGGTAATGAAAAACTGTTTTTT
CSARNGNEKLFF
>.|.|TRBV30|TRBJ1-3
TGTGCCTGGAGTAGGGGCTCCGGTGTCAACACCATATATTTT
CAWSRGSGVNTIYF
>few|TRBD2|TRBV7-9|TRBJ2-1
TGTGCCAGCAGCTTACCTCGTGGGGCGGGAGGGGACAATGAGCAGTTCTTC
CASSLPRGAGGDNEQFF
>.|.|TRBV29-1|TRBJ1-5
TGCAGCGTTGCACTAAATAGCAATCAGCCCCAGCATTTT
CSVALNSNQPQHF
>.|.|TRBV3-1|TRBJ1-3
TGTGCCAGCAGCCAATTCTCCCCAGGGACTAGCTCTGGAAACACCATATATTTT
CASSQFSPGTSSGNTIYF
>few|.|TRBV2|TRBJ1-1
TGTGCCAGCAGTGTGTACAGGATGAACACTGAAGCTTTCTTT
CASSVYRMNTEAFF
>.|.|TRBV10-3|TRBJ2-6
TGTGCCATCAGTGAGTGGGCAGGGTTTGGGGCCAACGTCCTGACTTTC
CAISEWAGFGANVLTF
>.|TRBD2|TRBV27|TRBJ2-3
TGTGCCAGCAGTTCCAGCGGGGGGCGCACAGATACGCAGTATTTT
CASSSSGGRTDTQYF
>many|TRBD2|TRBV11-2|TRBJ2-2
TGTGCCAGCAGCTTAGGGACTAGCGGGAGGCGACTCGGCGGGGAGCTGTTTTTT
CASSLGTSGRRLGGELFF
>many|TRBD2|TRBV5-1|TRBJ2-3
TGCGCCAGCAGCTTGGTCGTAGCGGGAGATACGCAGTATTTT
CASSLVVAGDTQYF
>many|.|TRBV24-1|TRBJ2-1
TGTGCCACCAGTGATCGGCAAGCTGGATTGAATGAGCAGTTCTTC
CATSDRQAGLNEQFF
>few|TRBD1|TRBV18|TRBJ2-7
TGTGCCAGCTCACCATTGGTAGGACAGGGGGTATCCTACGAGCAGTACTTC
CASSPLVGQGVSYEQYF
>.|TRBD1|TRBV30|TRBJ2-7
TGTGCCTGGAGTCAGATTGACAGGGATTCCTACGAGCAGTACTTC
CAWSQIDRDSYEQYF
>few|.|TRBV28|TRBJ2-7
TGTGCCAGCAGTTTAACCGGGAGAACCACCGAGCAGTACTTC
CASSLTGRTTEQYF
>few|TRBD2|TRBV4-1|TRBJ2-1
TGCGCCAGCAGCCAAGCCCTAGCGGGCTCCTACAATGAGCAGTTCTTC
CASSQALAGSYNEQFF
>.|TRBD2|TRBV10-2|TRBJ2-5
TGCGCCAGCAGTGAAATTGCGGGAGGGGACCAAGAGACCCAGTACTTC
CASSEIAGGDQETQYF
>many|TRBD2|TRBV27|TRBJ2-1
TGTGCCAGCAGCGGACTAGCGGGAAATCACTCCTACAATGAGCAGTTCTTC
CASSGLAGNHSYNEQFF
>many|TRBD2|TRBV6-2/TRBV6-3|TRBJ2-7
TGTGCCAGCAGTTACTCCACCGGGAGGGCCTCCGAGCAGTACTTC
CASSYSTGRASEQYF
>.|.|TRBV5-1|TRBJ2-5
TGCGCCAGCAGCTTGGATATTAGCTGGGAGACCCAGTACTTC
CASSLDISWETQYF
>few|TRBD2|TRBV3-1|TRBJ2-3
TGTGCCAGCAGCCAGCCCGGGACTAGCGGGGGGGCGAGTACGCAGTATTTT
CASSQPGTSGGASTQYF
>many|TRBD2|TRBV12-3/TRBV12-4|TRBJ2-5
TGTGCCAGCAGTTTAGCGGGACTACCACGCCAAGAGACCCAGTACTTC
CASSLAGLPRQETQYF
>many|TRBD1|TRBV12-3/TRBV12-4|TRBJ1-1
TGTGCCAGCAGTTGGAGGACAGGGGAAGGGACTGAAGCTTTCTTT
CASSWRTGEGTEAFF
>many|TRBD1|TRBV28|TRBJ2-3
TGTGCCAGCAGTTTGACAGGGTATCTCTTCACAGATACGCAGTATTTT
CASSLTGYLFTDTQYF
>many|.|TRBV3-2|TRBJ2-7
TGTGCCAGCAGCGCCACCGGGACAGGGGGGAGAGAGCAGTACTTC
CASSATGTGGREQYF
>many|TRBD2|TRBV4-3|TRBJ2-1
TGCGCCAGCAGCCAAGATTCCCCTAGCGGGGGGAACAATGAGCAGTTCTTC
CASSQDSPSGGNNEQFF
>.|.|TRBV13|TRBJ1-6
TGTGCCAGCAGCTTTCAAAGGAATTCACCCCTCCACTTT
CASSFQRNSPLHF
>many|TRBD1|TRBV4-1|TRBJ1-5
TGCGCCAGCAGTTCCTACAGGGGTAAGATGTCTCAGCCCCAGCATTTT
CASSSYRGKMSQPQHF
>.|.|TRBV6-1|TRBJ1-2
TGTGCCAGCAGGACGGTGGGGAACTATGGCTACACCTTC
CASRTVGNYGYTF
>many|TRBD1|TRBV6-2/TRBV6-3|TRBJ1-1
TGTGCCAGCAGTGCACGGACAGGAGGCATGAACACTGAAGCTTTCTTT
CASSARTGGMNTEAFF
>.|.|TRBV7-2|TRBJ2-7
TGTGCCAGCAGCCTGGGGCTAGTAGACTCCTACGAGCAGTACTTC
CASSLGLVDSYEQYF
>.|TRBD2|TRBV9|TRBJ2-2
TGTGCCAGCAGCGCGGGCTCTAGCGGGATGAACACCGGGGAGCTGTTTTTT
CASSAGSSGMNTGELFF
>.|.|TRBV3-1|TRBJ2-7
TGTGCCAGCAGCCGAACCCGGGGGTTCTACGAGCAGTACTTC
CASSRTRGFYEQYF
>many|TRBD2|TRBV3-1|TRBJ2-7
TGTGCCAGCAGCAAATCCGGGACTAGCGGGTCGAGCTCCTACGAGCAGTACTTC
CASSKSGTSGSSSYEQYF
>few|TRBD2|TRBV6-5|TRBJ2-1
TGTGCCAGCAGTTATAGTGGGGGACTAGCAAATGAGCAGTTCTTC
CASSYSGGLANEQFF
>many|TRBD2|TRBV5-1|TRBJ2-1
TGCGCCAGCAGTGGGACTAGCGGGTATGAGCAGTTCTTC
CASSGTSGYEQFF
>many|.|TRBV10-3|TRBJ1-2
TGTGCCAGCTCATGGGACCCCCTCTATGGCTACACCTTC
CASSWDPLYGYTF
>many|TRBD2|TRBV11-2|TRBJ2-1
TGTGCCAGCAGCTTAGGGGGGGGGCAGTTCTTC
CASSLGGGQFF
>few|.|TRBV12-3/TRBV12-4|TRBJ1-2
TGTGCCAGCAGACCAACGGCTAACTATGGCTACACCTTC
CASRPTANYGYTF
>many|.|TRBV10-3|TRBJ2-7
TGTGCCATCAGTGAGGGGTACGAGCAGTACTTC
CAISEGYEQYF
>many|TRBD1|TRBV20-1|TRBJ2-7
TGCAGTGCTGGTCAGGGGGCCCACTACGAGCAGTACTTC
CSAGQGAHYEQYF
>.|.|TRBV18|TRBJ2-2
TGTGCCAGCTCACAGGAGGGGTACACCGGGGAGCTGTTTTTT
CASSQEGYTGELFF
>.|.|TRBV7-2|TRBJ1-1
TGTGCCAGCAGCTTAGGCAGAACTTTGAACACTGAAGCTTTCTTT
CASSLGRTLNTEAFF
>many|.|TRBV27|TRBJ1-5
TGTGCCAGCAGTTCCAAATGGACAGAGTTCAATCAGCCCCAGCATTTT
CASSSKWTEFNQPQHF
>many|TRBD2|TRBV12-3/TRBV12-4|TRBJ2-1
TGTGCCAGCAGTTTCATAGCGGGGAGTTACAATGAGCAGTTCTTC
CASSFIAGSYNEQFF